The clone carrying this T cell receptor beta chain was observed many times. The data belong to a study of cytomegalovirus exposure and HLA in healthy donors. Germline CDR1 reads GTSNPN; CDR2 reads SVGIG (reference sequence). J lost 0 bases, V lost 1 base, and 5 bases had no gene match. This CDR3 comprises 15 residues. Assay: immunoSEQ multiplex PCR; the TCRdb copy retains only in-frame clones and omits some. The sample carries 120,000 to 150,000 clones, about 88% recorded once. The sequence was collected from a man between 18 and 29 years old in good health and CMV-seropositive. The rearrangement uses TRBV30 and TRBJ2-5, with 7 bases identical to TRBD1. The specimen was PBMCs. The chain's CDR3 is CAWSGQGVHQETQYF. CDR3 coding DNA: TGTGCCTGGAGTGGACAGGGAGTACACCAAGAGACCCAGTACTTC.